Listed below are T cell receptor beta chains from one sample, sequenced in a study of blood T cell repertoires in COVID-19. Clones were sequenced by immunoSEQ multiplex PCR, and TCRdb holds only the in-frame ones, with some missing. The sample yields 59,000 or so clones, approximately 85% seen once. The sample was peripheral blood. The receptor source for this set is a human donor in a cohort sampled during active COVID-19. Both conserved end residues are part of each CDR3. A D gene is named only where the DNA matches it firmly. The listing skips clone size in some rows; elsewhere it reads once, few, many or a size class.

cdr3_aa: CSLSGFGGSYNEQFF
cdr3_nt: TGCAGCCTTTCGGGTTTTGGCGGATCCTACAATGAGCAGTTCTTC
d_call: .
v_call: TRBV29-1
j_call: TRBJ2-1
clone_size: .

cdr3_aa: CASSWRADTQYF
cdr3_nt: TGTGCCAGCAGCTGGAGGGCAGATACGCAGTATTTT
d_call: .
v_call: TRBV5-6
j_call: TRBJ2-3
clone_size: .

cdr3_aa: CASSGLAGGTYEQYF
cdr3_nt: TGTGCCAGCAGTGGACTAGCGGGGGGTACCTACGAGCAGTACTTC
d_call: TRBD2
v_call: TRBV2
j_call: TRBJ2-7
clone_size: .

cdr3_aa: CASSLSADTQYF
cdr3_nt: TGTGCCAGCAGCCTTTCGGCAGATACGCAGTATTTT
d_call: .
v_call: TRBV3-1/TRBV3-2
j_call: TRBJ2-3
clone_size: .

cdr3_aa: CASSERGGGAFF
cdr3_nt: TGTGCCAGCAGTGAACGTGGAGGAGGAGCTTTCTTT
d_call: .
v_call: TRBV2
j_call: TRBJ1-1
clone_size: .

cdr3_aa: CASSIAGNYNEQFF
cdr3_nt: TGTGCCAGCAGCATCGCCGGGAACTACAATGAGCAGTTCTTC
d_call: .
v_call: TRBV7-8
j_call: TRBJ2-1
clone_size: .

cdr3_aa: CAISPRSGGDTDTQYF
cdr3_nt: TGTGCCATCAGTCCGAGGAGCGGGGGTGACACAGATACGCAGTATTTT
d_call: TRBD2
v_call: TRBV10-3
j_call: TRBJ2-3
clone_size: once

cdr3_aa: CASSLIGTGGTITEAFF
cdr3_nt: TGTGCCAGCAGCTTGATAGGGACAGGGGGTACGATAACTGAAGCTTTCTTT
d_call: TRBD1
v_call: TRBV7-6
j_call: TRBJ1-1
clone_size: few

cdr3_aa: CAWRVWDSSYEQYF
cdr3_nt: TGTGCCTGGAGAGTATGGGACAGCTCCTACGAGCAGTACTTC
d_call: TRBD1
v_call: TRBV30
j_call: TRBJ2-7
clone_size: .

cdr3_aa: CATSEVSGSIDTQYF
cdr3_nt: TGTGCCACCAGCGAGGTGTCGGGTTCGATAGATACGCAGTATTTT
d_call: .
v_call: TRBV24-1
j_call: TRBJ2-3
clone_size: .

cdr3_aa: CASSLVPGYQPQHF
cdr3_nt: TGCGCCAGCAGCTTGGTTCCGGGTTACCAGCCCCAGCATTTT
d_call: .
v_call: TRBV5-1
j_call: TRBJ1-5
clone_size: few

cdr3_aa: CASSYRLAGGQYF
cdr3_nt: TGTGCCAGCAGTTACCGACTAGCGGGGGGACAGTACTTC
d_call: TRBD2
v_call: TRBV6-5
j_call: TRBJ2-7
clone_size: .

cdr3_aa: CASTGRGQPQHF
cdr3_nt: TGTGCCAGTACAGGGAGGGGTCAGCCCCAGCATTTT
d_call: .
v_call: TRBV19
j_call: TRBJ1-5
clone_size: .

cdr3_aa: CASSMGGGRTCTF
cdr3_nt: TGTGCCAGCAGCATGGGAGGGGGGAGAACTTGCACCTTC
d_call: .
v_call: TRBV12-3/TRBV12-4
j_call: TRBJ1-2
clone_size: .

cdr3_aa: CASSFRPATNEKLFF
cdr3_nt: TGTGCCAGCAGCTTCCGTCCTGCAACTAATGAAAAACTGTTTTTT
d_call: .
v_call: TRBV7-2
j_call: TRBJ1-4
clone_size: .

cdr3_aa: CASSSPAGGTYNEQFF
cdr3_nt: TGTGCCAGCAGTTCTCCAGCGGGGGGAACCTACAATGAGCAGTTCTTC
d_call: TRBD2
v_call: TRBV28
j_call: TRBJ2-1
clone_size: .

cdr3_aa: CASSLPGGMGYNEQFF
cdr3_nt: TGTGCCAGCAGCCTCCCGGGAGGGATGGGTTACAATGAGCAGTTCTTC
d_call: TRBD2
v_call: TRBV14
j_call: TRBJ2-1
clone_size: .

cdr3_aa: CASREDASTDTQYF
cdr3_nt: TGTGCCAGCAGGGAGGACGCTAGCACAGATACGCAGTATTTT
d_call: .
v_call: TRBV6-6
j_call: TRBJ2-3
clone_size: .

cdr3_aa: CASRTWTGELFF
cdr3_nt: TGTGCCAGCAGAACTTGGACCGGGGAGCTGTTTTTT
d_call: .
v_call: TRBV14
j_call: TRBJ2-2
clone_size: .

cdr3_aa: CASSPQGGVNSPLHF
cdr3_nt: TGCGCCAGCAGCCCCCAGGGAGGGGTCAATTCACCCCTCCACTTT
d_call: .
v_call: TRBV5-1
j_call: TRBJ1-6
clone_size: .